The subject of this entry is one T cell receptor beta chain. Alongside a J-beta primer mix, a sample-barcoded 5' primer served in a second PCR lasting about 7 to 11 cycles. MiXCR, run by TCRdb on the 5' RACE reads, gives a single entry per CDR3 protein. The profile shows about 1.4 million distinct CDR3 sequences, approximately 63% of them singletons. These data belong to a study of blood T cells in healthy people across ages. The trim removed 3 bases at V and 7 bases at J, leaving 2 bases unmatched. CDR1 is KGHSH, CDR2 LQKENI, per germline. The CDR3 runs 13 residues. The V and J genes are TRBV18 and TRBJ1-2, with TRBD1 matching 10 bases. The sequenced material came from blood. The receptor's source is a man aged 18 to 30 in good health. CDR3 residues: CASSPGTGAGYTF. CDR3 DNA: TGTGCCAGCTCACCGGGGACAGGGGCTGGCTACACCTTC.